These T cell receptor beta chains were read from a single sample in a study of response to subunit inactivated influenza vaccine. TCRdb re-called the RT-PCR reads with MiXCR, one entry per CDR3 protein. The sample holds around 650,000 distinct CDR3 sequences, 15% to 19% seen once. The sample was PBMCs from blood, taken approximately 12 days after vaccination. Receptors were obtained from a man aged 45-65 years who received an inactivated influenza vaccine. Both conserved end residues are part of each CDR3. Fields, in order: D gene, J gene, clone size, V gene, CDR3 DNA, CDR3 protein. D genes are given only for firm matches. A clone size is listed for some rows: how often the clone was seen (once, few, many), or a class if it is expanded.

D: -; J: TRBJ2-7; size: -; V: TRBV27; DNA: TGTGCCAGCAGTTACGGGACTGGCTTCAACGAGCAGTACTTC; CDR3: CASSYGTGFNEQYF
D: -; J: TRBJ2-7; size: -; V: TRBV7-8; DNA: TGTGCCAGCAGCCCCCCCAGGACACCGACTGTCGAGCAGTACTTC; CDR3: CASSPPRTPTVEQYF
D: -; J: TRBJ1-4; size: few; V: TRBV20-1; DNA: TGCAGTGCTAGGGAGACACTGGATGAAAAACTGTTTTTT; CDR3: CSARETLDEKLFF
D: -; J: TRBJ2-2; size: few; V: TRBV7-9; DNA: TGTGCCAGCAGTCCAGCCGTCCCCGGGGAGCTGTTTTTT; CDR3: CASSPAVPGELFF
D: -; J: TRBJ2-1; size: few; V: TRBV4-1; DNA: TGCGCCAGCAGCCAAGCTAAGTATTACTCCTACAATGAGCAGTTCTTC; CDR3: CASSQAKYYSYNEQFF
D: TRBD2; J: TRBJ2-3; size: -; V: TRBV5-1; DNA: TGCGCCAGCAGGACGGGGGGACCCACAGATACGCAGTATTTT; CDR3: CASRTGGPTDTQYF
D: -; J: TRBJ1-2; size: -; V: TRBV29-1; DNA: TGCAGCGTTGAAGGTCAGGACTATGGCTACACCTTC; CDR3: CSVEGQDYGYTF
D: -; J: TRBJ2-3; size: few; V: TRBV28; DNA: TGTGCCAGCAGTTATTATCAGGGTGTGGATACGCAGTATTTT; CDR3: CASSYYQGVDTQYF
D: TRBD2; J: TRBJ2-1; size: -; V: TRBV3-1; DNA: TGTGCCAGCGGAAGGGCCGGGACTAGCAGGGGTAATGAGCAGTTCTTC; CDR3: CASGRAGTSRGNEQFF
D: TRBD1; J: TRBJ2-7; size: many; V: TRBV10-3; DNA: TGTGCCATCCGAGAACCGGGACAGGGTTCCTACGAGCAGTACTTC; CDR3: CAIREPGQGSYEQYF
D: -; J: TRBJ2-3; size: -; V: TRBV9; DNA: TGTGCCAGCAGCGTAGAGGGAGAGACCACAGATACGCAGTATTTT; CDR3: CASSVEGETTDTQYF